The source of this TCR beta chain is a study of blood T cell repertoires in COVID-19. Study-level background: Collection of acute and convalescent COVID-19 samples took place in the United States, Italy and Spain.

The CDR3 totals 13 residues. V was trimmed by 3 bases and J by 10 bases, leaving 16 bases between them. Germline V gene sequence: CDR1 MNHEY, CDR2 SMNVEV (reference sequence). The protocol was immunoSEQ multiplex PCR, while the TCRdb copy is restricted to in-frame clones and leaves out a portion. Among just over 150,000 clones, over 75% were seen once, and the ten largest hold approximately 15%. This clonotype originated in a woman in her thirties or forties with acute or convalescent COVID-19. The chain couples TRBV27 to TRBJ2-7, with D tentatively TRBD1 (6 bases). The sequenced material came from peripheral blood. The CDR3: CASSLRQAYIQYF. DNA of the CDR3: TGTGCCAGCAGTTTGCGACAGGCCTACATCCAGTACTTC.